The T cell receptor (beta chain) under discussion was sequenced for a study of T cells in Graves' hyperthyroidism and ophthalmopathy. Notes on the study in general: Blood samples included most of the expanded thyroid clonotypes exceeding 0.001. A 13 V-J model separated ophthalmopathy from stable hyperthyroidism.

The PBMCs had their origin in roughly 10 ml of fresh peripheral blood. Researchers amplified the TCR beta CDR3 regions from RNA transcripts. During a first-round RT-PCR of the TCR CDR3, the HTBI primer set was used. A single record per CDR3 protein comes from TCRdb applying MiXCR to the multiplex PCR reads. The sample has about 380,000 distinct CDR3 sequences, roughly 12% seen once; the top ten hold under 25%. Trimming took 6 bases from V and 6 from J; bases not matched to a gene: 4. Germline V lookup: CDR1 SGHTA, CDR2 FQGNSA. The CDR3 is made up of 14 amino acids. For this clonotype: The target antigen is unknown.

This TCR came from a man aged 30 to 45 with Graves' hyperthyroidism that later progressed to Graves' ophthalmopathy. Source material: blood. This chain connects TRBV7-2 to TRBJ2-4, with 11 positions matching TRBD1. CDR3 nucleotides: TGTGCCAGCAGTTCCGGGACAGGGGGAAACATTCAGTACTTC. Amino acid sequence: CASSSGTGGNIQYF. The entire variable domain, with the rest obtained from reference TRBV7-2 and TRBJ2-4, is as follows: GAGVSQSPSNKVTEKGKDVELRCDPISGHTALYWYRQSLGQGLEFLIYFQGNSAPDKSGLPSDRFSAERTGGSVSTLTIQRTQQEDSAVYLCASSSGTGGNIQYFGAGTRLSVL.